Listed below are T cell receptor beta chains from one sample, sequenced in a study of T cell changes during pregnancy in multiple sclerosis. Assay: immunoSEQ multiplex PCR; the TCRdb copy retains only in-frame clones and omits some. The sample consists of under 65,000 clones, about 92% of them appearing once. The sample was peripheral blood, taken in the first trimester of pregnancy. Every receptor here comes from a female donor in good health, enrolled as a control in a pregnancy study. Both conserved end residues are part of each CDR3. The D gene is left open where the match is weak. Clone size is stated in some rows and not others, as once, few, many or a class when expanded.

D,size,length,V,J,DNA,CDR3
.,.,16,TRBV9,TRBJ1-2,TGTGCCAGCAGCGCGGGGGGATTGACAGCTAACTATGGCTACACCTTC,CASSAGGLTANYGYTF
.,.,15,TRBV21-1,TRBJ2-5,TGTGCCAGCAGCCTGGGGAGACGCAATCAAGAGACCCAGTACTTC,CASSLGRRNQETQYF
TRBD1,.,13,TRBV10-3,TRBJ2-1,TGTGCCATGACAGGGAATTCCTACAATGAGCAGTTCTTC,CAMTGNSYNEQFF
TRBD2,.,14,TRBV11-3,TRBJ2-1,TGTGCCAGCAGCTCCGGACTAGCGGGTAATGAGCAGTTCTTC,CASSSGLAGNEQFF
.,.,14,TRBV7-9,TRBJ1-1,TGTGCCAGCAGCTTAGAGAGCAGGGGCCGCGAAGCTTTCTTT,CASSLESRGREAFF
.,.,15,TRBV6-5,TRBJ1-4,TGTGCCAGCGCCACCGTTGAGCGCACTAATGAAAAACTGTTTTTT,CASATVERTNEKLFF
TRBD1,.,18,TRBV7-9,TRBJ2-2,TGTGCCAGCAGAAGAGAACAGGGGGTCTCTACGAACACCGGGGAGCTGTTTTTT,CASRREQGVSTNTGELFF
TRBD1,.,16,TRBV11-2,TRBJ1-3,TGTGCCAGCAGCTTCAGTACAGGGGGCTTTGGAAACACCATATATTTT,CASSFSTGGFGNTIYF
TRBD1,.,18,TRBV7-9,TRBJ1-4,TGTGCCAGCAGCCCCTCCCGACAGGGGCCGGCAACTAATGAAAAACTGTTTTTT,CASSPSRQGPATNEKLFF
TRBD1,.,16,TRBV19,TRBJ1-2,TGTGCCAGTCGGCGCTTCCCAGGGGGCACTTCCTATGGCTACACCTTC,CASRRFPGGTSYGYTF
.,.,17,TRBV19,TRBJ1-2,TGTGCCAGTAGTATGGGTGGACAGTACCTTTCTAACTATGGCTACACCTTC,CASSMGGQYLSNYGYTF
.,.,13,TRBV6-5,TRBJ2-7,TGTGCCAGCAGCCCGCGGGTACCCTACGAGCAGTACTTC,CASSPRVPYEQYF
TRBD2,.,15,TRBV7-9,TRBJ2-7,TGTGCCAGCAGCTTAGGAAGTGCGGGAGGAAGGGAGCAGTACTTC,CASSLGSAGGREQYF
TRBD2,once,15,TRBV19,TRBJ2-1,TGTGCCAGTAGTTTACTAGCGAGCTCCTACAATGAGCAGTTCTTC,CASSLLASSYNEQFF
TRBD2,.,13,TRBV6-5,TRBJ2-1,TGTGCCAGCAGTCTAGCGGCGTACAATGAGCAGTTCTTC,CASSLAAYNEQFF
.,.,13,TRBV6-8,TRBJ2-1,TGTGCCAGCACCCTCGGAGGGGCGCATGAGCAGTTCTTC,CASTLGGAHEQFF
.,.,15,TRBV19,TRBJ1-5,TGTGCCAGTAGTATCAGGGGTTATAGCAATCAGCCCCAGCATTTT,CASSIRGYSNQPQHF
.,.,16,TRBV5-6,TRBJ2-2,TGTGCCAGCAGCTTGGGCGGGACGGCGAACACCGGGGAGCTGTTTTTT,CASSLGGTANTGELFF
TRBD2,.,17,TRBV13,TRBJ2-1,TGTGCCAGCAGCCCCCTGACTAGCGGGAGAATCCACAATGAGCAGTTCTTC,CASSPLTSGRIHNEQFF
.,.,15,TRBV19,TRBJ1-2,TGTGCCAGTAGTAAGCCGACAGTCCTTAACTATGGCTACACCTTC,CASSKPTVLNYGYTF
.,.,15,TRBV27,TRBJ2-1,TGTGCCAGCAGTTTACGGGGGAGGAACTACAATGAGCAGTTCTTC,CASSLRGRNYNEQFF
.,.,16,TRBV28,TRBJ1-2,TGTGCCAGCAGTTATATCGGAACGCCTAGACCCTATGGCTACACCTTC,CASSYIGTPRPYGYTF
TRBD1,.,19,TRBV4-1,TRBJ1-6,TGCGCCAGCAGCCCTTTCACTCGGACAGGTCGCTCCTATAATTCACCCCTCCACTTT,CASSPFTRTGRSYNSPLHF
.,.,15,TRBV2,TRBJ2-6,TGTGCCAGCAGGGGGGGGCACTCTGGGGCCAACGTCCTGACTTTC,CASRGGHSGANVLTF
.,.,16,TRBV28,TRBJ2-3,TGTGCCAGCAGTTCCTTTGGGGGGTCCTACACAGATACGCAGTATTTT,CASSSFGGSYTDTQYF
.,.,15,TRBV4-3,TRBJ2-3,TGCGCCAGCAGCCAAGGTTACTTGGGGGCGGATACGCAGTATTTT,CASSQGYLGADTQYF
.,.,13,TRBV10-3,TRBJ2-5,TGTGCCATCAGTGACACGGGGCAAGAGACCCAGTACTTC,CAISDTGQETQYF
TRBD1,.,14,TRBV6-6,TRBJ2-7,TGTGCCAGCAGTTACTCGAAGTGGGGGGGACAGGGTCGGTTC,CASSYSKWGGQGRF
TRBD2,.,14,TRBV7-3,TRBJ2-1,TGTGCCAGCAGCTTAAGACTAGCGGGGGGTGAGCAGTTCTTC,CASSLRLAGGEQFF
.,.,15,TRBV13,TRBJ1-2,TGTGCCAGCAGCCCGAGCTCGGGGGGCTACTATGGCTACACCTTC,CASSPSSGGYYGYTF
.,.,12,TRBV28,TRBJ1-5,TGTGCCAGCAGTACATATGGTCAGCCCCAGCATTTT,CASSTYGQPQHF
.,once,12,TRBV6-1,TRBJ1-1,TGTGCCAGCGAGACAGGGAACACTGAAGCTTTCTTT,CASETGNTEAFF
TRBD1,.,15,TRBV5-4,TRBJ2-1,TGTGCCAGCAGCTCGGGACAGGGGCCTTACAATGAGCAGTTCTTC,CASSSGQGPYNEQFF
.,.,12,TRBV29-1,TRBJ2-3,TGCAGCGTTGTGGGCGAGTCAGATACGCAGTATTTT,CSVVGESDTQYF
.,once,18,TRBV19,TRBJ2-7,TGTGCCAGTAGAGCCCACTCCGTTCGGAGGGGCGCCTGGTACGAGCAGTACTTC,CASRAHSVRRGAWYEQYF
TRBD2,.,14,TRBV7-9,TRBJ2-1,TGTGTCTGGGCGGGACTAGCGGGAGACAATGAGCAGTTCTTC,CVWAGLAGDNEQFF